Following are 22 T cell receptor beta chains from one sample sequenced in a study of blood T cell repertoires in COVID-19. The assay was immunoSEQ multiplex PCR, and TCRdb's table has in-frame clones only and misses some. The data hold approximately 240,000 clones, with 70% to 90% observed a single time. The sequenced sample consisted of peripheral blood. The receptors derive from a woman aged 35 to 49 who had recovered from COVID-19.

The chain combines TRBV10-3 with TRBJ2-7; D perhaps matches TRBD1 (6 bases). Germline loops: CDR1 ENHRY, CDR2 SYGVKD. The germline V and J ends were trimmed by 0 bases and 1 base, with 10 bases remaining between them. CDR3 length: 15 amino acids. CDR3 residues: CAISESGQGSYEQYF. CDR3 nucleotide sequence: TGTGCCATCAGTGAGTCGGGGCAGGGGTCCTACGAGCAGTACTTC.

The rearrangement uses TRBV7-8 and TRBJ2-7; maybe TRBD1 (7 bases). V was trimmed by 1 base and J by 4 bases, leaving 17 bases between them. Germline V gene data show CDR1 as SGHVS and CDR2 as FQNEAQ. This CDR3 spans 16 amino acids. CDR3: CASSLGPPTGRYEQYF. The CDR3 DNA sequence: TGTGCCAGCAGCTTAGGCCCGCCGACAGGGAGGTACGAGCAGTACTTC.

The chain recombines TRBV5-1 with TRBJ2-5, with D maybe TRBD2 (6 bases). Germline V gene sequence: CDR1 SGHRS, CDR2 YFSETQ. The V end lost 1 base, the J end lost 1 base, and 14 bases lay between the germline ends. CDR3 size: 16 residues. The CDR3 region is CASSLLGRGSQETQYF. The CDR3 DNA is TGCGCCAGCAGCTTGCTCGGGCGGGGCTCCCAAGAGACCCAGTACTTC.

The V call is TRBV18, the J call TRBJ1-2, with TRBD1 identical over 12 bases. The CDR3 has 16 amino acids. CDR1 and CDR2 (germline): KGHSH, LQKENI. The V and J ends lost 3 bases and 8 bases, in that order; junction bases with no gene match: 10. CDR3 DNA sequence: TGTGCCAGCTCACCGCACCCGGGACAGGGGGCAGGAGGCTACACCTTC. Protein: CASSPHPGQGAGGYTF.

The table lists this clone with a count of one. This chain links TRBV2 with TRBJ1-1; 10 nucleotides line up with TRBD1. Looked up from germline, CDR1 is SNHLY and CDR2 is FYNNEI. The CDR3 consists of 13 residues. Losses at the gene ends were 10 bases for V and 11 bases for J; bases not matched to a gene: 13. CDR3 in DNA: TGTGCCACCATGGGGACAGGGGAAGTGGATGCTTTCTTT. This encodes CATMGTGEVDAFF.

In DNA, the CDR3 is TGTGCCATCAGTGAGTCCCTAGACAGGGGGAGGACAGATACGCAGTATTTT. It is translated as CAISESLDRGRTDTQYF. V and J are TRBV10-3 and TRBJ2-3, with TRBD1 identical over 9 bases. This CDR3 is 17 amino acids long. V shed 0 bases, J shed 3 bases, and the junction held 7 bases outside the gene matches. The germline V gene has CDR1 ENHRY and CDR2 SYGVKD.

This clone has only one observation. The rearrangement joins TRBV2 to TRBJ1-6; 9 nucleotides agree with TRBD1. This CDR3 spans 15 amino acids. Germline assignment: CDR1 SNHLY and CDR2 FYNNEI. The J segment lost 2 bases and the V segment lost 6 bases, leaving 2 bases of the junction unmatched. The CDR3 protein is CASRGTGTYNSPLHF. CDR3 DNA: TGTGCCAGCAGGGGGACAGGGACCTATAATTCACCCCTCCACTTT.

The chain joins TRBV7-2 to TRBJ1-1, with D possibly being TRBD1 (5 bases). This CDR3 is built from 15 residues. V lost 1 base, J lost 1 base, and 10 bases lay in between. Germline CDR1 and CDR2: SGHTA and FQGNSA. The CDR3, as DNA: TGTGCCAGCAGCTTAGGCAGGGTGGCGAACACTGAAGCTTTCTTT. This gives the protein CASSLGRVANTEAFF.

This chain joins TRBV5-6 and TRBJ1-2; possibly TRBD1 for D (6 bases). The CDR3 is 15 amino acids. Trimming removed 4 bases at V and 4 bases at J, with 17 bases between. CDR1 is SGHDT and CDR2 is YYEEEE in the germline V gene. CDR3 amino acids: CASSLRAGAGYGYTF. CDR3 coding DNA: TGTGCCAGCAGCCTCAGGGCAGGGGCGGGCTATGGCTACACCTTC.

This chain uses TRBV4-2 with TRBJ1-2; D unresolved. From germline, CDR1 is LGHNA and CDR2 YNFKEQ. The ends were cut back, 0 bases at V and 7 bases at J, with 9 bases in the middle. The CDR3 has 13 amino acids. For the CDR3, the DNA is TGTGCCAGCAGCCAAGACTTGGGCCTTGGCTACACCTTC. Amino acids: CASSQDLGLGYTF.

The rearrangement joins TRBV15 to TRBJ2-1; D might be TRBD2 (7 bases). CDR1 is LNHNV and CDR2 is YYDKDF in the germline V gene (reference sequence). Between the trimmed V and J ends, which lost 3 bases and 8 bases, there was a span of 17 bases. CDR3 size: 15 residues. CDR3 region: CATSSLLGGRDEQFF. The CDR3 nucleotides are TGTGCCACCAGCAGCCTTTTGGGGGGGCGGGATGAGCAGTTCTTC.

The rearrangement links TRBV5-6 to TRBJ1-6, with 7 bases fitting TRBD1. CDR1 and CDR2 from the germline V gene are SGHDT and YYEEEE. The CDR3 has 15 residues. The trim removed 1 base at V and 9 bases at J, leaving 7 bases unmatched. CDR3 sequence: CASSLPQGVGSPLHF. CDR3 in DNA: TGTGCCAGCAGCTTGCCTCAGGGGGTGGGTTCACCCCTCCACTTT.

The chain combines TRBV30 with TRBJ1-1, with 9 positions matching TRBD1. The CDR3 has 13 residues. The trim removed 0 bases at V and 12 bases at J, leaving 8 bases unmatched. From germline, CDR1 is GTSNPN and CDR2 SVGIG (reference sequence). Here the CDR3 reads CAWSVQGAGYTFF. The CDR3, as DNA: TGTGCCTGGAGTGTACAGGGGGCTGGGTATACTTTCTTT.

The chain couples TRBV24-1 to TRBJ1-6, with D possibly TRBD1 on 6 matching bases. Germline V gene data show CDR1 as KGHDR and CDR2 as SFDVKD. The CDR3 is 15 amino acids. The ends were cut back, 4 bases at V and 8 bases at J, with 14 bases in the middle. The CDR3 spells CATSDPPTGDSPLHF. The CDR3 nucleotides are TGTGCCACCAGTGACCCACCGACAGGTGATTCACCCCTCCACTTT.

The J gene is TRBJ2-2, the V gene TRBV9; a weak D match, TRBD1 (7 bases). Trimming cost V 0 bases and J 7 bases, with 10 bases left between them. The CDR3 sequence is 14 residues long. Germline-derived CDR1 and CDR2 are SGDLS and YYNGEE. The DNA of the CDR3 is TGTGCCAGCAGCGTAGCCAGGGGGGTCGGGGAGCTGTTTTTT. As protein: CASSVARGVGELFF.

This chain connects TRBV9 to TRBJ1-3; TRBD1 is a possible D gene (6 bases). Germline V lookup: CDR1 SGDLS, CDR2 YYNGEE. The CDR3 extends over 14 amino acids. The V and J ends lost 0 bases and 4 bases respectively, with 8 bases between them. CDR3 sequence: CASSVGTAGNTIYF. CDR3 coding DNA: TGTGCCAGCAGCGTAGGGACAGCCGGAAACACCATATATTTT.

The V call is TRBV3-1 (or the pseudogene TRBV3-2), the J call TRBJ2-5; 7 nucleotides match TRBD1. With V trimmed by 6 bases and J by 2 bases, 3 bases remained unmatched. The CDR3 is 13 amino acids. Germline V gene lookup returns CDR1 LGHDT and CDR2 YNNKEL (reference sequence). The CDR3 reads CASSNRGQETQYF. The CDR3 region has the DNA TGTGCCAGCAGTAACAGGGGACAAGAGACCCAGTACTTC.

This clone has only a few counts. The chain couples TRBV4-1 to TRBJ1-4, with 8 bases that match TRBD1. CDR1 and CDR2 (germline): MGHRA, YSYEKL. The CDR3 covers 15 residues. V lost 6 bases and J lost 5; bases outside the gene matches: 8. The CDR3 here is CASRLQGQVNEKLFF. DNA for the CDR3: TGCGCCAGCAGACTCCAGGGACAGGTGAATGAAAAACTGTTTTTT.

The genes are TRBV9 and TRBJ1-1; no reliable D call. V dropped 5 bases and J dropped 3 bases, with 8 bases sitting between them. CDR3 length: 12 amino acids. Per germline, CDR1 SGDLS and CDR2 YYNGEE. The CDR3 region has the DNA TGTGCCAGCAGTAGAGAGGACACTGAAGCTTTCTTT. This gives the protein CASSREDTEAFF.

This chain uses TRBV5-4 with TRBJ2-1; 10 bases line up with TRBD2. Germline V lookup: CDR1 SGHNT, CDR2 YYREEE (reference sequence). Trimming removed 4 bases from V and 6 bases from J; junction bases left unmatched: 7. This CDR3 spans 15 amino acids. The CDR3 here is CASSTGLAEPNEQFF. CDR3 in DNA: TGTGCCAGCAGCACAGGACTAGCGGAGCCCAATGAGCAGTTCTTC.

This clone is a singleton in its sample. The chain joins TRBV30 to TRBJ2-1; D is ambiguous. Trimming took 1 base from V and 5 from J, leaving 6 bases between them. CDR1 is GTSNPN, CDR2 SVGIG, per germline (reference sequence). CDR3 length: 12 amino acids. The CDR3 region is CAWSGAHNEQFF. CDR3 nucleotides: TGTGCCTGGAGTGGCGCTCACAATGAGCAGTTCTTC. Using reference TRBV30 and TRBJ2-1 for the parts outside the CDR3, the full variable domain is SQTIHQWPATLVQPVGSPLSLECTVEGTSNPNLYWYRQAAGRGLQLLFYSVGIGQISSEVPQNLSASRPQDRQFILSSKKLLLSDSGFYLCAWSGAHNEQFFGPGTRLTVL.

This rearrangement joins TRBV2 to TRBJ2-7; maybe TRBD1 (6 bases). The CDR3 consists of 14 residues. The germline V gene encodes CDR1 SNHLY and CDR2 FYNNEI. V dropped 2 bases and J dropped 4 bases, with 12 bases sitting between them. The CDR3 is CASSESWGLYEQYF. The CDR3 coding sequence is TGTGCCAGCAGTGAATCTTGGGGGCTTTACGAGCAGTACTTC.